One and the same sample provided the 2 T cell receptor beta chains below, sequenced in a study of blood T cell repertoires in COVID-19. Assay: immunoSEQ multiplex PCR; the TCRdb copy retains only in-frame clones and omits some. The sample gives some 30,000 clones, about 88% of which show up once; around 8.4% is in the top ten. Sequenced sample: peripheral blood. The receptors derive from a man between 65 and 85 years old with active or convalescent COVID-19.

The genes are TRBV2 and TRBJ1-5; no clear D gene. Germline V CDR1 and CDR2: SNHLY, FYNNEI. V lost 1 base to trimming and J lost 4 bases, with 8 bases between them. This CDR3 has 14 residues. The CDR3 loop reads CASSEDGRNQPQHF. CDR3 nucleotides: TGTGCCAGCAGTGAAGATGGGAGGAATCAGCCCCAGCATTTT.

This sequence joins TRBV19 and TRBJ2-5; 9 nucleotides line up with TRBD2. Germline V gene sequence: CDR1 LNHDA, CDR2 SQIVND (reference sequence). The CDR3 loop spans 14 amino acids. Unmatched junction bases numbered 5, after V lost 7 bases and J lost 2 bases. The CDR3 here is CASNPGLAQETQYF. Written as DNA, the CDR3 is TGTGCCAGTAATCCGGGACTAGCACAAGAGACCCAGTACTTC.